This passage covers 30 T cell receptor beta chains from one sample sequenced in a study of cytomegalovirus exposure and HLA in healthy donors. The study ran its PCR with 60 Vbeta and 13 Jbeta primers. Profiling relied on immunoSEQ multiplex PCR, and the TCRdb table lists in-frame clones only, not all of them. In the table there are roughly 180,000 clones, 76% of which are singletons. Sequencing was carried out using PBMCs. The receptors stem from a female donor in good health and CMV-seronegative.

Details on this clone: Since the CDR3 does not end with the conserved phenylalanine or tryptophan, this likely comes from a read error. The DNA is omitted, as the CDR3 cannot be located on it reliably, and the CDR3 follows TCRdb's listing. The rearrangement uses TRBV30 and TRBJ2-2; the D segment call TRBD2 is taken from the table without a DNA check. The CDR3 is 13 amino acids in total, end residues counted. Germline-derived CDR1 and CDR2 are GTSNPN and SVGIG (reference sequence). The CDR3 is CAWSVSRTGELVL.

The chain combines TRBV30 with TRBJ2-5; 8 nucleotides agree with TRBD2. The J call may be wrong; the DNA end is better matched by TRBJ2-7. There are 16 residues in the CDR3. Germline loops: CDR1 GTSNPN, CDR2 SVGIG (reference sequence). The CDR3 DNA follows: TGTGCCTCCCGTTTATGGGGAGCGGGGGTCTCCTACGAGCAGTACTTC. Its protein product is CASRLWGAGVSYEQYF.

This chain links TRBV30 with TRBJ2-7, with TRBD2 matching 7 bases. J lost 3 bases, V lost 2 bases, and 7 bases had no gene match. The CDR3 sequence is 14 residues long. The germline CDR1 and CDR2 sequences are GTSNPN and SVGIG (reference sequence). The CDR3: CAWSRVGGYYEQYF. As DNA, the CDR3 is TGTGCCTGGAGTAGGGTGGGGGGGTACTACGAGCAGTACTTC.

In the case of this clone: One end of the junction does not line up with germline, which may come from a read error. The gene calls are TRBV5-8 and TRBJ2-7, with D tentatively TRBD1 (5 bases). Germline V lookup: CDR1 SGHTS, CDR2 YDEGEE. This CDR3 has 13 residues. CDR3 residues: CAGSFQGLGEQYF. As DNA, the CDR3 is TGTGCCGGCAGCTTTCAGGGTTTGGGCGAGCAGTACTTC.

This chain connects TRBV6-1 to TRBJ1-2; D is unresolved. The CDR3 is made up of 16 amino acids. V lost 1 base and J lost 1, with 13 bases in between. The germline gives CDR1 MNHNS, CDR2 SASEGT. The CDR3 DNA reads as TGTGCCAGCAGTGAAGGAGGTCCACGAGGTAACTATGGCTACACCTTC. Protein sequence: CASSEGGPRGNYGYTF.

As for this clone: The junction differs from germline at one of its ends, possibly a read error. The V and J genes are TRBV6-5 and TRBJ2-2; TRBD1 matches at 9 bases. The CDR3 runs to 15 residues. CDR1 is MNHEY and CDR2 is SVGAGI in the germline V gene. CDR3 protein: CASSWEQGAAGEPFF. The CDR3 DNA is TGTGCCAGCAGTTGGGAACAGGGGGCGGCCGGGGAGCCGTTTTTT.

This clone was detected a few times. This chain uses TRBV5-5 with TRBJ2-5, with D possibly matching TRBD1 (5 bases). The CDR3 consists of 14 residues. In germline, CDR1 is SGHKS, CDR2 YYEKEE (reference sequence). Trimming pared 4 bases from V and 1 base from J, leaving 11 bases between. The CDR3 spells CASSPRVSQETQYF. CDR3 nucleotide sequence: TGTGCCAGCAGCCCCAGGGTGTCCCAAGAGACCCAGTACTTC.

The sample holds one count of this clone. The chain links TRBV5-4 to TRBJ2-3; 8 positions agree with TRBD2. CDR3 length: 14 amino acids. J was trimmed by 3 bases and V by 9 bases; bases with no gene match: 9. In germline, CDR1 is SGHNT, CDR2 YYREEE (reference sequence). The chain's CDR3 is CATYSGIRTDTQYF. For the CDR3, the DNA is TGTGCCACCTATAGCGGGATTCGTACAGATACGCAGTATTTT.

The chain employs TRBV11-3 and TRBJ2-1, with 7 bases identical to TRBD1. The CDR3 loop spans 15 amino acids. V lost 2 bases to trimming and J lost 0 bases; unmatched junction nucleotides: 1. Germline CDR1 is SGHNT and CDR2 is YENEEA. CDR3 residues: CASSLRDSSYNEQFF. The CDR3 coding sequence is TGTGCCAGCAGCTTAAGGGACAGCTCCTACAATGAGCAGTTCTTC.

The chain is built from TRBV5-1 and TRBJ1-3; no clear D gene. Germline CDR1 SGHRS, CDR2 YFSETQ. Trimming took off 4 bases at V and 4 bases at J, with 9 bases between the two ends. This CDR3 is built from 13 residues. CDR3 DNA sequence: TGCGCCAGCAGCGAGAGTCGGGGAAACACCATATATTTT. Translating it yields CASSESRGNTIYF.

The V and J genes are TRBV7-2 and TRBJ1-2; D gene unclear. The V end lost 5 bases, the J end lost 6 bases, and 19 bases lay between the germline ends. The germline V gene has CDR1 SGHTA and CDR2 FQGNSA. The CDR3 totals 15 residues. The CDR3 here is CASSAFGRVGNGYTF. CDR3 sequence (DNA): TGTGCCAGCAGCGCCTTCGGGAGGGTTGGAAATGGCTACACCTTC.

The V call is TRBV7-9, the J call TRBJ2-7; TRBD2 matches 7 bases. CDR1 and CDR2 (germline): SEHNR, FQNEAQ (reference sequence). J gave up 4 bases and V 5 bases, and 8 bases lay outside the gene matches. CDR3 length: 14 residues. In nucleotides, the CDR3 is TGTGCCAGCAGCCCGGGCGGGAGTCTTTACGAGCAGTACTTC. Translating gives CASSPGGSLYEQYF.

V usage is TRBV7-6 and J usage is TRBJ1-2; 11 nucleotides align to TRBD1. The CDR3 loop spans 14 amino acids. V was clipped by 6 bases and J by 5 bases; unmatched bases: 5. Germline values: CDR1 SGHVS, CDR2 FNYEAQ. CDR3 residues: CASSPGQGAYGYTF. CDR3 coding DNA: TGTGCCAGCAGTCCAGGACAGGGGGCTTATGGCTACACCTTC.

CDR3 DNA sequence: TGTGCCAGCAGTTTCTTGCACCTCCGACTAGCGGGGGAGTGGGAGACCGGGGAGCTGTTTTTT. Its translation: CASSFLHLRLAGEWETGELFF. This chain joins TRBV27 and TRBJ2-2, with 12 bases lining up with TRBD2. The CDR3 covers 21 residues. Per germline, CDR1 MNHEY and CDR2 SMNVEV (reference sequence). J gave up 5 bases and V 3 bases, and 19 bases lay outside the gene matches.

The CDR3 sequence is CASSVDLASIGQYF. The CDR3 bases are TGTGCCAGCAGCGTAGATTTGGCTAGTATCGGGCAGTACTTC. The V and J genes are TRBV9 and TRBJ2-5, with no clear D. The V gene lost 0 bases and the J gene lost 11 bases, with 17 bases spanning the gap. CDR1 and CDR2 (germline): SGDLS, YYNGEE. The CDR3 is 14 amino acids.

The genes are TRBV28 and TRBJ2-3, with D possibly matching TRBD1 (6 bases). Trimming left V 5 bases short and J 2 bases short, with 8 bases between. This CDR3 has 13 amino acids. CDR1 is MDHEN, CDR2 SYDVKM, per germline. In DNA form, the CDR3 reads TGTGCCAGCAGTCAGGGGTTCACAGATACGCAGTATTTT. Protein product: CASSQGFTDTQYF.

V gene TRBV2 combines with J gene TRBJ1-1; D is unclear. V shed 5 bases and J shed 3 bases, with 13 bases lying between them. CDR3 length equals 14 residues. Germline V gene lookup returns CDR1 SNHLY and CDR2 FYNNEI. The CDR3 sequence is CASSKGVLDTEAFF. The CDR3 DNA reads TGTGCCAGCAGTAAAGGTGTACTAGACACTGAAGCTTTCTTT.

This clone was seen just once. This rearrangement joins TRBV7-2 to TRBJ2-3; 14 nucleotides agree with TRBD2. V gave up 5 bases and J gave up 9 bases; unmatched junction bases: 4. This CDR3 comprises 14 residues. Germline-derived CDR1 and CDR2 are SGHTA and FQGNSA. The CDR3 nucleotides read TGTGCCAGCAGCCCTGGGACTAGCGGGAGAACGCAGTATTTT. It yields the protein CASSPGTSGRTQYF.

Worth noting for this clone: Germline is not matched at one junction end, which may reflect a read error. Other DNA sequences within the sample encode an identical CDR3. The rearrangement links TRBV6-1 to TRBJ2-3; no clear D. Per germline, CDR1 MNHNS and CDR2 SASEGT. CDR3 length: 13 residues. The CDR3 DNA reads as TGTGCCAGCAGTGTAGACTCCCTAAATACACAGTATTTT. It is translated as CASSVDSLNTQYF.

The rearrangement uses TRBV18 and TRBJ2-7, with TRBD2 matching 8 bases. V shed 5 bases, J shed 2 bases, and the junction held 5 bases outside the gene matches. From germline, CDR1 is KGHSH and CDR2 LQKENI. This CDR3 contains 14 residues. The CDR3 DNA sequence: TGTGCCAGCTCAGCCGGACTAGCCACCTACGAGCAGTACTTC. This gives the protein CASSAGLATYEQYF.

CDR3 sequence (DNA): TGTGCCAGCAGCCTTGCCCCAACAGGGGGCTATGGCTACACCTTC. Its protein is CASSLAPTGGYGYTF. This chain links TRBV7-9 with TRBJ1-2; 8 nucleotides match TRBD1. The length of the CDR3 is 15 residues. Germline V gene lookup returns CDR1 SEHNR and CDR2 FQNEAQ (reference sequence). V was clipped by 5 bases and J by 4 bases; unmatched bases: 9.

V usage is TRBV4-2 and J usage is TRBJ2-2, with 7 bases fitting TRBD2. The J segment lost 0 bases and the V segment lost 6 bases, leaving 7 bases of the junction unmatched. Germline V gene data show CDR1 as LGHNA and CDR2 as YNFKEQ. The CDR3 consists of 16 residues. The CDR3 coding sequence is TGTGCCAGCAGTCGTCTAGCGGAGACGAACACCGGGGAGCTGTTTTTT. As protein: CASSRLAETNTGELFF.

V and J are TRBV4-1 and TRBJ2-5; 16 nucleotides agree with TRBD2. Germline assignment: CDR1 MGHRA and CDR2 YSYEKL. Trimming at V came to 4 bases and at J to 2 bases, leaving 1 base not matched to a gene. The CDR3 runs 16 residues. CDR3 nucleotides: TGCGCCAGCAGCCCGGGACTAGCGGGAGGGCAAGAGACCCAGTACTTC. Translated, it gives CASSPGLAGGQETQYF.

The chain's CDR3 is CASSVEQIQGARGYTF. In DNA form, the CDR3 reads TGTGCCAGCAGCGTAGAGCAAATACAGGGGGCGAGAGGCTACACCTTC. The rearrangement links TRBV9 to TRBJ1-2; 9 bases line up with TRBD1. From germline, CDR1 is SGDLS and CDR2 YYNGEE. The CDR3 runs 16 residues. J lost 8 bases, V lost 0 bases, and 11 bases had no gene match.

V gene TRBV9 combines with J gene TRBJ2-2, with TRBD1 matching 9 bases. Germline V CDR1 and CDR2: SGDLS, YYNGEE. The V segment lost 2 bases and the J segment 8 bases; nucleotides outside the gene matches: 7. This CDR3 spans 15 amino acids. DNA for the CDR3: TGTGCCAGCAGCGTGGGACAGGGAGGTGGGGGGGAGCTGTTTTTT. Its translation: CASSVGQGGGGELFF.

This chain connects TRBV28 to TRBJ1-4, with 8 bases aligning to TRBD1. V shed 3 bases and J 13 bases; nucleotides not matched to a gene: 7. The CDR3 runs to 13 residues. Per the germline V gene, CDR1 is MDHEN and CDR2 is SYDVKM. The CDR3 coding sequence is TGTGCCAGCAGTTTCAGTGACAGGGGTGGACTGTTTTTT. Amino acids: CASSFSDRGGLFF.

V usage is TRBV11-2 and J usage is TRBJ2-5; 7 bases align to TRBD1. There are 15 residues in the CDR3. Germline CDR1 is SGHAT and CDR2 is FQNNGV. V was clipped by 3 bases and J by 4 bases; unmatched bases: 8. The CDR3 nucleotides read TGTGCCAGCAGCTTTACGGGACGACAGGGAGAGACCCAGTACTTC. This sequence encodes CASSFTGRQGETQYF.

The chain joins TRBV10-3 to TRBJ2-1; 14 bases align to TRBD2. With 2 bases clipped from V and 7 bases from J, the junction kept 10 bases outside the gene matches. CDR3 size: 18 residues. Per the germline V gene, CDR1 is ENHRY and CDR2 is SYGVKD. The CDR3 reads CAISERITGTSGSNEQFF. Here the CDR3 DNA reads TGTGCCATCAGTGAGCGAATAACCGGGACTAGCGGGAGTAATGAGCAGTTCTTC.

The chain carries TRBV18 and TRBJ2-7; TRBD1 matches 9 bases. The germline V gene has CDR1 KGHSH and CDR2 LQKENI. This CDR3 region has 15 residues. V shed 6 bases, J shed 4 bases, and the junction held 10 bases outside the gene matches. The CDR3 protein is CASSGTGKTSYEQYF. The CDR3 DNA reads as TGTGCCAGCTCCGGGACAGGGAAGACTTCTTACGAGCAGTACTTC.

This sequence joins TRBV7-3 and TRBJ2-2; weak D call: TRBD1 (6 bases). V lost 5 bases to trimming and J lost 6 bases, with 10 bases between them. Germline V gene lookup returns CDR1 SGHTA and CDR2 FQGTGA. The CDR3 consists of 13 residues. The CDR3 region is CASSAQGAGELFF. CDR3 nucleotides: TGTGCCAGCAGCGCACAGGGTGCCGGGGAGCTGTTTTTT.